A single T cell receptor (beta chain) is shown here with its context. This clone was counted a single time. Its antigen is currently not known. No base-level quality is on record; no much larger clone is a single base apart. Libraries came from the immunoSEQ multiplex PCR assay. Drawn from immuneACCESS, this table holds only the in-frame rearrangements with V and J called that TCRdb kept. Clones are partly lost; checked studies trace under half to an unresolved V gene and leave the rest unexplained. The sample table lists some 66,000 clones, more than 95% of them with a count of one. Over 0.15% of the sample is taken by the ten largest. This entry comes from a study of technical replicates of blood from a handful of donors (dated by TCRdb to between 2016 and 2019). The CDR3 spans 20 residues, from the cysteine through the phenylalanine. Only the CDR3 DNA is retained, 60 bases long and in frame from the first base. The germline V gene yields MDHEN for CDR1 and SYDVKM for CDR2. Here V drops 10 bases and J drops 5 bases, and the junction holds 24 bases not matched to any gene.

Sequenced sample: T cells isolated from PBMCs. The sequence was collected from a human donor in good health. The chain is assembled from TRBV28 and TRBJ2-1; 12 of the junction bases match TRBD2. The CDR3 region has the sequence CATKKGGLAGNILINNEQFF. The DNA reads TGTGCCACTAAAAAGGGCGGACTAGCGGGAAATATTTTGATTAACAATGAGCAGTTCTTC. The full variable domain, with segments outside the CDR3 supplied by the reference TRBV28 and TRBJ2-1 proteins, appears as DVKVTQSSRYLVKRTGEKVFLECVQDMDHENMFWYRQDPGLGLRLIYFSYDVKMKEKGDIPEGYSVSREKKERFSLILESASTNQTSMYLCATKKGGLAGNILINNEQFFGPGTRLTVL.